These 32 T cell receptor beta chains originate from one sample sequenced in a study of blood T cell repertoires in COVID-19. The repertoire was sequenced with immunoSEQ multiplex PCR; TCRdb's copy has only in-frame clones and lacks some. The sample holds about 230,000 clones, around nine tenths seen once. Sequencing was performed on PBMCs or T cells enriched from blood (not recorded which). Every receptor here comes from a woman between 25 and 40 years old with acute COVID-19.

This clone showed up just once. The V and J genes are TRBV9 and TRBJ2-7, with D possibly matching TRBD2 (5 bases). The V gene's germline CDR1 is SGDLS and CDR2 YYNGEE. V was clipped by 3 bases and J by 2 bases, with 18 bases between them. The CDR3 sequence is 16 residues long. The CDR3 region has the DNA TGTGCCAGCAGCGCGAGCCCCACCGGGAAACCCTACGAGCAGTACTTC. It yields the protein CASSASPTGKPYEQYF.

The chain uses TRBV14 and TRBJ1-2; D is undetermined. Germline loops: CDR1 SGHDN, CDR2 FVKESK. This CDR3 comprises 14 residues. Trimming shortened V by 4 bases and J by 7 bases, and 16 bases separated the two germline ends. The CDR3 protein is CASSLSYTRSGYTF. The CDR3 region has the DNA TGTGCCAGCAGCCTAAGCTATACCCGAAGTGGCTACACCTTC.

This chain connects TRBV5-4 to TRBJ1-4, with D hard to call. The CDR3 runs 14 residues. Trimming cost V 2 bases and J 0 bases, with 5 bases left between them. Germline V gene sequence: CDR1 SGHNT, CDR2 YYREEE (reference sequence). The CDR3 region is CASSFGATNEKLFF. In nucleotides, the CDR3 is TGTGCCAGCAGCTTCGGTGCAACTAATGAAAAACTGTTTTTT. Full variable domain (rest looked up from reference TRBV5-4 and TRBJ1-4): ETGVTQSPTHLIKTRGQQVTLRCSSQSGHNTVSWYQQALGQGPQFIFQYYREEENGRGNFPPRFSGLQFPNYSSELNVNALELDDSALYLCASSFGATNEKLFFGSGTQLSVL.

The rearrangement links TRBV5-1 to TRBJ2-7; 10 bases align to TRBD2. Looked up from germline, CDR1 is SGHRS and CDR2 is YFSETQ. The CDR3 loop spans 16 amino acids. J gave up 2 bases and V 4 bases, and 9 bases lay outside the gene matches. For the CDR3, the DNA is TGCGCCAGCAGCCTTGGGGTGGGACTAGCGACCTACGAGCAGTACTTC. Amino acid sequence: CASSLGVGLATYEQYF.

CDR3 sequence: CAISATGSVAYNEQFF. The CDR3 DNA follows: TGTGCCATCAGTGCGACAGGGAGCGTCGCCTACAATGAGCAGTTCTTC. This chain connects TRBV10-3 to TRBJ2-1; 7 nucleotides match TRBD1. Trimming took 4 bases from V and 2 from J; bases not matched to a gene: 8. Germline V gene sequence: CDR1 ENHRY, CDR2 SYGVKD. The length of the CDR3 is 16 residues.

The V call is TRBV5-1, the J call TRBJ2-5; 7 bases are a match to TRBD2. CDR3 size: 16 residues. From germline, CDR1 is SGHRS and CDR2 YFSETQ. V shed 4 bases, J shed 2 bases, and the junction held 11 bases outside the gene matches. CDR3 sequence reads: CASSPGGRGGQETQYF. The CDR3 coding sequence is TGCGCCAGCAGCCCGGGGGGTCGGGGCGGACAAGAGACCCAGTACTTC.

The chain links TRBV3-1 (or the pseudogene TRBV3-2) to TRBJ2-1, with 11 bases identical to TRBD1. Unmatched junction bases numbered 18, after V lost 3 bases and J lost 8 bases. The germline gives CDR1 LGHDT, CDR2 YNNKEL (reference sequence). CDR3 length equals 19 residues. CDR3 region: CASSHKPPGQGVKRDEQFF. CDR3 bases: TGTGCCAGCAGCCACAAACCCCCGGGACAGGGGGTGAAAAGGGATGAGCAGTTCTTC.

V gene TRBV4-1 combines with J gene TRBJ2-5, with D possibly TRBD1 on 5 matching bases. The V and J ends lost 2 bases and 2 bases respectively, with 12 bases between them. CDR3 length equals 15 residues. Germline V gene data show CDR1 as MGHRA and CDR2 as YSYEKL. The CDR3 nucleotides read TGCGCCAGCAGCCAAAGTCGGCCAGGGCAAGAGACCCAGTACTTC. It is translated as CASSQSRPGQETQYF.

V and J are TRBV28 and TRBJ2-1; tentatively, D is TRBD2 (6 bases). Trimming took off 4 bases at V and 6 bases at J, with 13 bases between the two ends. The germline V gene encodes CDR1 MDHEN and CDR2 SYDVKM. The CDR3 loop spans 14 amino acids. The CDR3 spells CASSWRGSINEQFF. The CDR3 DNA reads TGTGCCAGCAGTTGGCGGGGTAGCATCAATGAGCAGTTCTTC.

This clone has a single count. This chain uses TRBV28 with TRBJ1-6, with D perhaps TRBD1 (5 bases). The CDR3 covers 13 residues. Trimming shortened V by 7 bases and J by 6 bases, and 10 bases separated the two germline ends. The germline V gene encodes CDR1 MDHEN and CDR2 SYDVKM. This CDR3 reads CASKGDVNSPLHF. For the CDR3, the DNA is TGTGCCAGCAAAGGGGATGTTAATTCACCCCTCCACTTT.

The chain is built from TRBV10-3 and TRBJ1-6; D unresolved. The CDR3 runs to 15 residues. Trimming stripped 6 bases from V and 0 bases from J, with 9 bases between. The germline V gene has CDR1 ENHRY and CDR2 SYGVKD. The CDR3 DNA reads as TGTGCCATCAGCAAGGACTCCTCCTATAATTCACCCCTCCACTTT. Protein sequence: CAISKDSSYNSPLHF.

The V gene is TRBV4-3, the J gene TRBJ1-4, with D hard to call. CDR3 length: 15 amino acids. CDR1 is LGHNA, CDR2 YSLEER, per germline. V gave up 4 bases and J gave up 0 bases, with 9 bases separating them. DNA of the CDR3: TGCGCCAGCAGCCCTTACACCGCAACTAATGAAAAACTGTTTTTT. It encodes CASSPYTATNEKLFF.

The chain uses TRBV7-2 and TRBJ2-1; TRBD1 agrees at 10 bases. Per the germline V gene, CDR1 is SGHTA and CDR2 is FQGNSA. The CDR3 runs to 16 residues. The V segment lost 1 base and the J segment 0 bases; nucleotides outside the gene matches: 0. In nucleotides, the CDR3 is TGTGCCAGCAGCTTAGGGACAGGGGGCTCCTACAATGAGCAGTTCTTC. Its protein is CASSLGTGGSYNEQFF.

The J gene is TRBJ1-5, the V gene TRBV2; D is undetermined. This CDR3 region has 14 residues. Trimming removed 7 bases at V and 4 bases at J, with 14 bases between. The V gene's germline CDR1 is SNHLY and CDR2 FYNNEI. The CDR3 DNA reads TGTGCCAGCACCCTTGGAAGACAAAATCAGCCCCAGCATTTT. Encoded protein: CASTLGRQNQPQHF.

The chain has TRBV19 and TRBJ1-6; 7 bases are a match to TRBD1. The germline V gene encodes CDR1 LNHDA and CDR2 SQIVND (reference sequence). The CDR3 extends over 17 amino acids. V trimming: 6 bases; J trimming: 0 bases; junction bases outside the gene matches: 8. The CDR3 region is CASRPGTVISYNSPLHF. DNA of the CDR3: TGTGCCAGTAGACCCGGGACAGTTATCTCCTATAATTCACCCCTCCACTTT.

This clone appeared once. This rearrangement joins TRBV5-1 to TRBJ2-1; 9 positions match TRBD1. CDR3 size: 20 residues. After removal of 0 bases from V and 3 bases from J, the junction contained 16 bases not matched to a gene. Germline values: CDR1 SGHRS, CDR2 YFSETQ. CDR3 nucleotide sequence: TGCGCCAGCAGCTTGGGGGGTAGGGGACAGGGTACTCGGAGCTACAATGAGCAGTTCTTC. Amino acid sequence: CASSLGGRGQGTRSYNEQFF.

The rearrangement joins TRBV27 to TRBJ1-1, with a possible D match to TRBD1 (5 bases). Germline CDR1 MNHEY, CDR2 SMNVEV (reference sequence). Trimming took off 6 bases at V and 0 bases at J, with 11 bases between the two ends. CDR3 length equals 14 residues. CDR3 sequence reads: CASRQGGLNTEAFF. The CDR3 DNA reads as TGTGCCAGCAGGCAGGGTGGTCTGAACACTGAAGCTTTCTTT.

V is TRBV7-6 and J is TRBJ2-5; TRBD2 aligns across 7 bases. V lost 5 bases, J lost 7 bases, and 13 bases stayed unmatched. The CDR3 is 15 amino acids. In germline, CDR1 is SGHVS, CDR2 FNYEAQ. DNA for the CDR3: TGTGCCAGCAGCCAGATTTGGACTAGGCACCCGACCCAGTACTTC. Translating it yields CASSQIWTRHPTQYF.

This clone was seen more than once but under ten times. V usage is TRBV2 and J usage is TRBJ2-2; 10 bases line up with TRBD1. The CDR3 spans 15 residues. Per germline, CDR1 SNHLY and CDR2 FYNNEI. V dropped 4 bases and J dropped 5; count of bases not matched to a gene: 4. The CDR3 reads CASSADRGGTGELFF. Written as DNA, the CDR3 is TGTGCCAGCAGTGCGGACAGGGGGGGGACCGGGGAGCTGTTTTTT.

This chain uses TRBV24-1 with TRBJ2-1, with D tentatively TRBD2 (7 bases). Germline CDR1 and CDR2: KGHDR and SFDVKD. The CDR3 is 19 residues long. Trimming shortened V by 5 bases and J by 0 bases, and 22 bases separated the two germline ends. The CDR3 loop is CATSVGGGGIFSSYNEQFF. CDR3 bases: TGTGCCACCAGTGTAGGAGGCGGGGGCATTTTTAGCTCCTACAATGAGCAGTTCTTC.

The chain links TRBV4-3 to TRBJ1-1, with a tentative D call TRBD1 (6 bases). The V end was cut by 0 bases, the J end by 0 bases, with 14 bases between. The CDR3 has 17 amino acids. Germline CDR1 is LGHNA and CDR2 is YSLEER. The CDR3 bases are TGCGCCAGCAGCCAAGATACAGGGATTAGGATGAACACTGAAGCTTTCTTT. This encodes CASSQDTGIRMNTEAFF.

There are a few counts of this clone. The DNA for the CDR3 is TGTGCCAGCAGTCCCACCCCAGGCACCTACGAGCAGTACTTC. Amino acid sequence: CASSPTPGTYEQYF. V is TRBV28 and J is TRBJ2-7; D uncertain. The V and J ends lost 5 bases and 2 bases respectively, with 13 bases between them. CDR1 is MDHEN and CDR2 is SYDVKM in the germline V gene. The CDR3 is 14 amino acids.

The chain links TRBV11-3 to TRBJ2-2; D is possibly TRBD1 (6 bases). Germline CDR1 SGHNT, CDR2 YENEEA. V was pared by 5 bases and J by 6 bases, with 7 bases between. The CDR3 is 12 residues long. Here the CDR3 reads CASSDRSGELFF. CDR3 in DNA: TGTGCCAGCAGCGACAGGTCCGGGGAGCTGTTTTTT.

The CDR3 nucleotides read TGTGCCAGCAGTTCAGGAAGGGAGTCCTATAATTCACCCCTCCACTTT. Translation: CASSSGRESYNSPLHF. The chain is built from TRBV27 and TRBJ1-6; D is unclear. This CDR3 has 16 residues. Germline V gene data show CDR1 as MNHEY and CDR2 as SMNVEV (reference sequence). V was shortened by 4 bases and J by 1 base, with 11 bases between the two germline ends.

The table lists this clone with many counts. The CDR3 DNA reads as TGCGCCAGCAGCTTTACAGTGAACACTGAAGCTTTCTTT. Its protein product is CASSFTVNTEAFF. The V and J genes are TRBV5-1 and TRBJ1-1; D is unclear. V gave up 2 bases and J gave up 0 bases, with 5 bases separating them. Per the germline V gene, CDR1 is SGHRS and CDR2 is YFSETQ. The CDR3 has 13 residues.

V usage is TRBV5-1 and J usage is TRBJ1-1, with TRBD1 as a possible D gene (6 bases). CDR1 SGHRS and CDR2 YFSETQ come from the germline V gene. The CDR3 sequence is 17 residues long. With 0 bases removed from V and 1 base from J, the gap between germline ends came to 16 bases. As DNA, the CDR3 is TGCGCCAGCAGCTTGGCCCGGGGGGGCGCGGGGAACACTGAAGCTTTCTTT. It specifies CASSLARGGAGNTEAFF.

This chain joins TRBV19 and TRBJ1-6; 7 bases match TRBD1. The V gene end was trimmed by 1 base and the J gene end by 10 bases; junction bases not matched to a gene: 7. CDR1 is LNHDA, CDR2 SQIVND, per germline (reference sequence). The CDR3 has 15 residues. For the CDR3, the DNA is TGTGCCAGTAGTATAGTCGGAGGGGGCGGATCACCCCTCCACTTT. Amino acid sequence: CASSIVGGGGSPLHF.

The rearrangement uses TRBV18 and TRBJ2-7; 8 bases are shared with TRBD2. After removal of 0 bases from V and 0 bases from J, the junction contained 4 bases not matched to a gene. The CDR3 loop spans 16 amino acids. CDR1 and CDR2 (germline): KGHSH, LQKENI. The CDR3 bases are TGTGCCAGCTCACCACCGCGGGGGGCCGGCTCCTACGAGCAGTACTTC. It is translated as CASSPPRGAGSYEQYF.

V and J are TRBV27 and TRBJ2-1; a possible D gene is TRBD2 (5 bases). The CDR3 consists of 18 residues. Germline loops: CDR1 MNHEY, CDR2 SMNVEV (reference sequence). The V gene lost 6 bases and the J gene lost 7 bases, with 28 bases spanning the gap. The CDR3 bases are TGTGCCAGCAGCCGCATATCGTTAGCGTTACCGAGTAAGAATGAGCAGTTCTTC. This codes for CASSRISLALPSKNEQFF.

V usage is TRBV3-1 (or the pseudogene TRBV3-2) and J usage is TRBJ2-5, with D possibly being TRBD1 (5 bases). The length of the CDR3 is 14 residues. V was pared by 3 bases and J by 4 bases, with 12 bases between. The germline gives CDR1 LGHDT, CDR2 YNNKEL (reference sequence). The CDR3 loop is CASSHQGSGETQYF. The CDR3 coding sequence is TGTGCCAGCAGCCACCAGGGTAGTGGAGAGACCCAGTACTTC.

The chain links TRBV10-1 to TRBJ2-1, with TRBD1 identical over 7 bases. This CDR3 has 11 residues. V shed 5 bases, J shed 10 bases, and the junction held 2 bases outside the gene matches. The germline CDR1 and CDR2 sequences are WNHNN and SYGVQD (reference sequence). CDR3 amino acids: CASSRGREQFF. In DNA, the CDR3 is TGCGCCAGCAGTAGGGGGCGCGAGCAGTTCTTC.

This clone was seen a single time. The chain uses TRBV28 and TRBJ2-5, with TRBD1 identical over 9 bases. J lost 4 bases, V lost 8 bases, and 17 bases had no gene match. This CDR3 comprises 17 residues. Germline-derived CDR1 and CDR2 are MDHEN and SYDVKM. The CDR3 region is CASGPWVGQGLRETQYF. The CDR3 DNA is TGTGCCAGCGGACCCTGGGTGGGACAGGGATTAAGAGAGACCCAGTACTTC.